These 21 T cell receptor beta chains came from one sample sequenced in a study of T cells in Graves' hyperthyroidism and ophthalmopathy. The CDR3 regions of TCR beta were amplified from RNA transcripts. The TCR CDR3 first-round RT-PCR relied on the HTBI primer set. TCRdb re-called the multiplex PCR reads with MiXCR, one entry per CDR3 protein. The table has more than 300,000 distinct CDR3 sequences, roughly 15% seen once. Specimen: blood. Source of these receptors: a woman aged 30 to 39 with Graves' hyperthyroidism that later progressed to Graves' ophthalmopathy.

This clonotype has at least ten counts. The J gene is TRBJ1-4, the V gene TRBV30, with D possibly TRBD1 on 5 matching bases. CDR3 length: 16 amino acids. Per the germline V gene, CDR1 is GTSNPN and CDR2 is SVGIG (reference sequence). Trimming shortened V by 0 bases and J by 4 bases, and 15 bases separated the two germline ends. CDR3 protein: CAWSVGVSARNEKLFF. As DNA, the CDR3 is TGTGCCTGGAGTGTGGGGGTATCGGCCCGTAATGAAAAACTGTTTTTT.

This clonotype appeared a single time. The chain joins TRBV2 to TRBJ2-5, with D possibly TRBD1 on 5 matching bases. Germline-derived CDR1 and CDR2 are SNHLY and FYNNEI. The V gene lost 3 bases and the J gene lost 3 bases, with 14 bases spanning the gap. CDR3 length equals 15 residues. The CDR3 DNA reads as TGTGCCAGCAGTGATAACCCAGGGTACAAAGAGACCCAGTACTTC. Its protein is CASSDNPGYKETQYF.

The chain links TRBV12-3 or TRBV12-4 to TRBJ2-7; D may match TRBD1 or TRBD2 (5 bases each). CDR3 length equals 14 residues. Trimming shortened V by 6 bases and J by 3 bases, and 15 bases separated the two germline ends. The CDR3 spells CASSSGTGNYEQYF. The CDR3 DNA reads TGTGCCAGCAGCTCAGGGACGGGGAACTACGAGCAGTACTTC.

There are many counts of this clonotype. This rearrangement joins TRBV28 to TRBJ2-7; D remains unclear. The CDR3 runs to 13 residues. Germline values: CDR1 MDHEN, CDR2 SYDVKM. The V end lost 6 bases, the J end lost 4 bases, and 13 bases lay between the germline ends. CDR3 sequence: CASSPIPTYEQYF. The CDR3 nucleotides are TGTGCCAGCAGCCCGATCCCCACATACGAGCAGTACTTC.

This clonotype was counted only a few times. The CDR3 DNA reads TGCAGCGTTGAGGGACAGAGCTCCTACAATGAGCAGTACTTC. It yields the protein CSVEGQSSYNEQYF. This chain uses TRBV29-1 with TRBJ2-1; 7 nucleotides agree with TRBD1. The end of the DNA is better explained by TRBJ2-7, so the J call may be wrong. CDR1 is SQVTM, CDR2 ANQGSEA, per germline. The CDR3 loop spans 14 amino acids.

This clonotype was counted only a few times. The genes are TRBV4-2 and TRBJ1-2; TRBD1 is a possible D gene (5 bases). The CDR3 is made up of 15 amino acids. Per the germline V gene, CDR1 is LGHNA and CDR2 is YNFKEQ. Trimming removed 1 base at V and 5 bases at J, with 14 bases between. The CDR3 DNA sequence: TGTGCCAGCAGCCAAGTAAAAGGGGAATGGTATGGCTACACCTTC. Its translation: CASSQVKGEWYGYTF.

This chain connects TRBV6-2 or TRBV6-3 to TRBJ1-2; D not resolved. Trimming cost V 3 bases and J 0 bases, with 8 bases left between them. The CDR3 has 14 residues. Germline V lookup: CDR1 MNHEY, CDR2 SVGEGT. The CDR3 sequence is CASSYGTANYGYTF. The CDR3 DNA sequence: TGTGCCAGCAGTTATGGCACAGCTAACTATGGCTACACCTTC.

The sample holds many counts of this clonotype. This sequence joins TRBV11-2 and TRBJ2-3; no clear D gene. The ends were cut back, 0 bases at V and 3 bases at J, with 4 bases in the middle. CDR3 length equals 13 residues. The germline V gene encodes CDR1 SGHAT and CDR2 FQNNGV. In DNA, the CDR3 is TGTGCCAGCAGCTTAGATCGGACAGATACGCAGTATTTT. It yields the protein CASSLDRTDTQYF.

Only a few counts were recorded for this clonotype. The chain employs TRBV5-1 and TRBJ2-1; 7 bases match TRBD1. The CDR3 consists of 17 residues. With 0 bases clipped from V and 0 bases from J, the junction kept 6 bases outside the gene matches. The V gene's germline CDR1 is SGHRS and CDR2 YFSETQ. CDR3 in DNA: TGCGCCAGCAGCTTGGGGACAGGACCGAGCTCCTACAATGAGCAGTTCTTC. It specifies CASSLGTGPSSYNEQFF.

This clonotype was recorded many times. This chain uses TRBV30 with TRBJ2-2; D is unclear. Trimming stripped 4 bases from V and 1 base from J, with 10 bases between. Looked up from germline, CDR1 is GTSNPN and CDR2 is SVGIG (reference sequence). The CDR3 runs to 14 residues. In DNA form, the CDR3 reads TGTGCCTGGATGGACCCCGGGAACACCGGGGAGCTGTTTTTT. Protein: CAWMDPGNTGELFF.

As concerns this clonotype: This CDR3 fails to terminate in the conserved phenylalanine or tryptophan, so it likely reflects a read error. The rearrangement joins TRBV15 to TRBJ2-1; D is unclear. This CDR3 is built from 14 residues. CDR1 LNHNV and CDR2 YYDKDF come from the germline V gene (reference sequence). Deletions cut 0 bases from V and 2 bases from J, with 5 bases between. CDR3 coding DNA: TGTGCCACCAGCAGAGAGAGAGCCTACAATGAGCAGTTCTCC. Translated: CATSRERAYNEQFS.

The rearrangement joins TRBV6-1 to TRBJ2-3, with D possibly TRBD2 on 5 matching bases. The CDR3 is 12 amino acids. Per the germline V gene, CDR1 is MNHNS and CDR2 is SASEGT. The V and J ends lost 5 bases and 6 bases respectively, with 9 bases between them. CDR3 protein: CASSTQRDTQYF. The DNA for the CDR3 is TGTGCCAGCAGTACCCAGCGGGATACGCAGTATTTT.

In its sample, this clonotype was seen many times. V and J are TRBV7-2 and TRBJ2-1, with TRBD2 matching 11 bases. Germline lookup yields CDR1 SGHTA and CDR2 FQGNSA. The trim removed 7 bases at V and 7 bases at J, leaving 9 bases unmatched. The CDR3 totals 15 residues. The CDR3 here is CASTLSGGAHNEQFF. The CDR3 coding sequence is TGTGCCAGCACCCTTAGCGGGGGGGCCCATAATGAGCAGTTCTTC.

V usage is TRBV28 and J usage is TRBJ2-7; D remains unclear. The CDR3 spans 16 residues. With 8 bases removed from V and 0 bases from J, the gap between germline ends came to 20 bases. From germline, CDR1 is MDHEN and CDR2 SYDVKM. This CDR3 reads CASAPRAVQYSYEQYF. CDR3 bases: TGTGCCAGCGCGCCTCGGGCAGTTCAGTACTCCTACGAGCAGTACTTC.

This clonotype occurred many times. The chain couples TRBV7-9 to TRBJ2-1; 10 bases match TRBD2. After removal of 5 bases from V and 6 bases from J, the junction contained 4 bases not matched to a gene. This CDR3 contains 14 residues. The V gene's germline CDR1 is SEHNR and CDR2 FQNEAQ (reference sequence). CDR3 loop: CASSPGTSVNEQFF. The CDR3 DNA reads TGTGCCAGCAGCCCCGGGACTAGCGTCAATGAGCAGTTCTTC.

The V call is TRBV5-1, the J call TRBJ2-7, with 7 bases lining up with TRBD1. J gave up 3 bases and V 0 bases, and 9 bases lay outside the gene matches. This CDR3 contains 16 residues. Germline V gene data show CDR1 as SGHRS and CDR2 as YFSETQ. DNA for the CDR3: TGCGCCAGCAGCTTGGCGGCAGGGGGAATCATCTACGAGCAGTACTTC. Protein: CASSLAAGGIIYEQYF.

The chain joins TRBV5-6 to TRBJ1-2; no clear D. This CDR3 has 14 amino acids. Trimming took off 0 bases at V and 0 bases at J, with 6 bases between the two ends. Germline V gene lookup returns CDR1 SGHDT and CDR2 YYEEEE. The CDR3 nucleotides read TGTGCCAGCAGCTTGGTCAGAACTAACTATGGCTACACCTTC. As protein: CASSLVRTNYGYTF.

This clonotype was recorded at least ten times. The chain is built from TRBV6-1 and TRBJ1-1; TRBD1 is a possible D gene (6 bases). The V and J ends lost 2 bases and 5 bases respectively, with 12 bases between them. The CDR3 totals 14 residues. Germline CDR1 is MNHNS and CDR2 is SASEGT. CDR3 in amino acids: CASSEWGPVTEAFF. CDR3 sequence (DNA): TGTGCCAGCAGTGAATGGGGGCCGGTAACTGAAGCTTTCTTT.

This clonotype showed up many times. The rearrangement uses TRBV5-8 and TRBJ2-7; tentatively, D is TRBD1 (5 bases). The CDR3 has 15 amino acids. V was trimmed by 2 bases and J by 3 bases, leaving 15 bases between them. CDR1 is SGHTS, CDR2 YDEGEE, per germline. Here the CDR3 DNA reads TGTGCCAGCAGCTTCCGGCAGGGAAAAAACTACGAGCAGTACTTC. Protein sequence: CASSFRQGKNYEQYF.

The table lists this clonotype with a few counts. V and J are TRBV7-9 and TRBJ2-2; D is ambiguous. V was pared by 5 bases and J by 0 bases, with 10 bases between. The CDR3 totals 15 residues. Germline-derived CDR1 and CDR2 are SEHNR and FQNEAQ (reference sequence). The CDR3 sequence: CASSAFSPNTGELFF. CDR3 nucleotide sequence: TGTGCCAGCAGCGCCTTTAGTCCGAACACCGGGGAGCTGTTTTTT.

This clonotype was seen more than once but under ten times. J is TRBJ1-5 and V is TRBV7-9, with unresolved D. V lost 1 base to trimming and J lost 4 bases, with 11 bases between them. From germline, CDR1 is SEHNR and CDR2 FQNEAQ (reference sequence). The CDR3 consists of 15 residues. Written as DNA, the CDR3 is TGTGCCAGCAGCTTAGGGTGGGGAGATAATCAGCCCCAGCATTTT. Amino acid sequence: CASSLGWGDNQPQHF.